These T cell receptor beta chains were read from a single sample in a study of blood T cell repertoires in COVID-19. This table comes from immunoSEQ multiplex PCR, and its TCRdb copy is limited to in-frame clones, with some not included. The sample carries under 400,000 clones, about nine tenths recorded once. Material for sequencing was PBMCs or T cells enriched from blood (not recorded which). All receptors derive from a woman in her 30s who had been exposed to COVID-19. CDR3s include the opening cysteine and the closing phenylalanine or tryptophan. Fields, in order: J gene, clone size, D gene, V gene, CDR3 protein, CDR3 DNA. The D gene is left open where the match is weak. A row's size may be missing; if present it is once, few, many or a size class.

J: TRBJ2-7; size: .; D: TRBD1; V: TRBV28; CDR3: CASSLLPDRAYEQYF; DNA: TGTGCCAGCAGTTTATTACCTGACAGGGCCTACGAGCAGTACTTC
J: TRBJ1-5; size: once; D: TRBD1; V: TRBV7-9; CDR3: CASSRTGISNQPQHF; DNA: TGTGCCAGCAGCAGGACAGGGATCAGCAATCAGCCCCAGCATTTT
J: TRBJ2-7; size: .; D: TRBD2; V: TRBV5-1; CDR3: CASSSGLAGLYEQYF; DNA: TGCGCCAGCAGCTCTGGGCTAGCGGGATTGTACGAGCAGTACTTC
J: TRBJ2-7; size: .; D: .; V: TRBV11-3; CDR3: CASKGGDYEQYF; DNA: TGTGCCAGCAAAGGGGGAGACTACGAGCAGTACTTC
J: TRBJ2-3; size: .; D: TRBD2; V: TRBV15; CDR3: CATSRVGLAVTDTQYF; DNA: TGTGCCACCAGCAGAGTCGGACTAGCTGTCACAGATACGCAGTATTTT
J: TRBJ2-7; size: .; D: TRBD2; V: TRBV9; CDR3: CASSPRGGGDSYEQYF; DNA: TGTGCCAGCAGCCCCCGGGGGGGCGGGGACTCCTACGAGCAGTACTTC
J: TRBJ2-7; size: .; D: .; V: TRBV28; CDR3: CASSFDSDLYEQYF; DNA: TGTGCCAGCAGTTTCGACAGTGACCTCTACGAGCAGTACTTC
J: TRBJ2-1; size: .; D: .; V: TRBV6-5; CDR3: CASSYSGSRIYNEQFF; DNA: TGTGCCAGCAGTTACTCGGGTAGCCGGATATACAATGAGCAGTTCTTC
J: TRBJ1-6; size: few; D: .; V: TRBV7-3; CDR3: CASSLEHREILYNSPLHF; DNA: TGTGCCAGCAGCTTAGAACACAGGGAAATTCTCTATAATTCACCCCTCCACTTT
J: TRBJ1-2; size: .; D: TRBD1; V: TRBV29-1; CDR3: CSVPDRNYGYTF; DNA: TGCAGCGTTCCGGACAGGAACTATGGCTACACCTTC
J: TRBJ2-1; size: .; D: TRBD2; V: TRBV15; CDR3: CATSRGGGAGDLNEQFF; DNA: TGTGCCACCAGCAGAGGCGGGGGGGCGGGAGATTTGAATGAGCAGTTCTTC
J: TRBJ1-5; size: once; D: TRBD1; V: TRBV2; CDR3: CASSGDRGGNQPQHF; DNA: TGTGCCAGCAGCGGGGACAGGGGAGGCAATCAGCCCCAGCATTTT
J: TRBJ1-5; size: .; D: TRBD1; V: TRBV3-1/TRBV3-2; CDR3: CASSPGTDFNQPQHF; DNA: TGTGCCAGCAGCCCCGGGACAGATTTCAATCAGCCCCAGCATTTT
J: TRBJ2-1; size: .; D: .; V: TRBV5-6; CDR3: CASSLTLAGWEQFF; DNA: TGTGCCAGCAGCTTGACACTGGCAGGATGGGAGCAGTTCTTC
J: TRBJ2-5; size: .; D: .; V: TRBV7-9; CDR3: CASNQGGVLAKETQYF; DNA: TGTGCCAGCAATCAAGGGGGGGTGCTAGCGAAAGAGACCCAGTACTTC
J: TRBJ2-1; size: .; D: TRBD1; V: TRBV7-9; CDR3: CASSRKGQGLYNEQFF; DNA: TGTGCCAGCAGCCGTAAGGGACAGGGTCTCTACAATGAGCAGTTCTTC
J: TRBJ2-1; size: .; D: TRBD1; V: TRBV9; CDR3: CASTTQGGPQFF; DNA: TGTGCCAGCACCACACAAGGGGGCCCCCAGTTCTTC
J: TRBJ2-1; size: .; D: TRBD2; V: TRBV12-5; CDR3: CASGLVSGRPNEQFF; DNA: TGTGCTAGTGGTTTGGTCAGCGGGAGGCCCAATGAGCAGTTCTTC
J: TRBJ2-5; size: once; D: .; V: TRBV11-1; CDR3: CASSAWDGQGGETQYF; DNA: TGTGCCAGCAGCGCTTGGGATGGGCAGGGAGGAGAGACCCAGTACTTC
J: TRBJ1-2; size: .; D: TRBD1; V: TRBV7-8; CDR3: CASSPGQGLYGYTF; DNA: TGTGCCAGCAGCCCGGGACAGGGGCTCTATGGCTACACCTTC
J: TRBJ2-1; size: .; D: .; V: TRBV18; CDR3: CASSPPTGSSYNEQFF; DNA: TGTGCCAGCTCACCACCGACCGGGAGTTCCTACAATGAGCAGTTCTTC
J: TRBJ2-1; size: few; D: TRBD1; V: TRBV6-1; CDR3: CAITGGNEQFF; DNA: TGTGCCATTACAGGGGGCAATGAGCAGTTCTTC
J: TRBJ1-2; size: .; D: .; V: TRBV28; CDR3: CASSFGGAPGYTF; DNA: TGTGCCAGCAGTTTCGGGGGGGCCCCTGGCTACACCTTC
J: TRBJ1-4; size: .; D: .; V: TRBV29-1; CDR3: CSVERGGEKLFF; DNA: TGCAGCGTTGAAAGGGGTGGTGAAAAACTGTTTTTT
J: TRBJ2-1; size: .; D: TRBD2; V: TRBV19; CDR3: CASSGWGLAGGTGSAQFF; DNA: TGTGCCAGTAGCGGGTGGGGCCTAGCGGGAGGAACAGGGTCGGCGCAGTTCTTC
J: TRBJ1-4; size: .; D: .; V: TRBV15; CDR3: CATSPRTLGNEKLFF; DNA: TGTGCCACCAGCCCTCGGACATTGGGTAATGAAAAACTGTTTTTT
J: TRBJ2-1; size: .; D: TRBD2; V: TRBV3-1/TRBV3-2; CDR3: CASSQGLAGYGRYNEQFF; DNA: TGTGCCAGCAGCCAGGGTCTAGCGGGCTACGGTAGGTACAATGAGCAGTTCTTC
J: TRBJ2-5; size: once; D: TRBD1; V: TRBV2; CDR3: CASSGGTGEETQYF; DNA: TGTGCCAGCAGCGGAGGGACAGGGGAAGAGACCCAGTACTTC
J: TRBJ2-7; size: .; D: .; V: TRBV19; CDR3: CASSIGRGAHEQYF; DNA: TGTGCCAGTAGTATAGGGAGGGGAGCCCACGAGCAGTACTTC
J: TRBJ1-2; size: few; D: .; V: TRBV9; CDR3: CASSVSRDYGYTF; DNA: TGTGCCAGCAGCGTAAGCAGGGATTACGGCTACACCTTC
J: TRBJ1-1; size: once; D: .; V: TRBV5-4; CDR3: CASSLGQTNTEAFF; DNA: TGTGCCAGCAGCCTCGGACAGACCAACACTGAAGCTTTCTTT
J: TRBJ1-5; size: .; D: .; V: TRBV6-6; CDR3: CASSPGTPLMGNQPQHF; DNA: TGTGCCAGCAGTCCCGGGACACCACTAATGGGCAATCAGCCCCAGCATTTT
J: TRBJ1-4; size: .; D: .; V: TRBV28; CDR3: CASSLPQGRPNEKLFF; DNA: TGTGCCAGCAGTTTACCCCAGGGGCGTCCTAATGAAAAACTGTTTTTT
J: TRBJ1-6; size: once; D: .; V: TRBV6-5; CDR3: CASSYDRSSPLHF; DNA: TGTGCCAGCAGTTACGACAGGAGTTCACCCCTCCACTTT
J: TRBJ1-5; size: .; D: TRBD1; V: TRBV2; CDR3: CASKGQGARQPQHF; DNA: TGTGCCAGTAAGGGACAGGGGGCACGACAGCCCCAGCATTTT
J: TRBJ1-5; size: .; D: TRBD1; V: TRBV19; CDR3: CASTSRDSGAFQPQHF; DNA: TGTGCCAGTACATCTAGGGACAGTGGGGCGTTTCAGCCCCAGCATTTT
J: TRBJ1-1; size: .; D: .; V: TRBV2; CDR3: CASAEGIGAFF; DNA: TGTGCCAGCGCAGAGGGCATTGGGGCTTTCTTT